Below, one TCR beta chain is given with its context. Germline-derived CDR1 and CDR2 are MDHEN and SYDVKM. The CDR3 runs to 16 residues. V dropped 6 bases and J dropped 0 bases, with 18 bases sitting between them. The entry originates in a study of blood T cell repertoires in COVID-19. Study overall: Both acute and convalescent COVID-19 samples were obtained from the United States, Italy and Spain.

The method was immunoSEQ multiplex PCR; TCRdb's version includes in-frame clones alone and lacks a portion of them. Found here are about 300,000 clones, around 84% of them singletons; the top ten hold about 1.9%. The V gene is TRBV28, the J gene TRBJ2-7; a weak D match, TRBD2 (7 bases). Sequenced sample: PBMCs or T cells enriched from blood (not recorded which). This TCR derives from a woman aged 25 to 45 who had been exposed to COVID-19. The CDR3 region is CASRGGALGSSYEQYF. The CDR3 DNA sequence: TGTGCCAGCAGAGGGGGGGCTCTTGGGAGCTCCTACGAGCAGTACTTC.